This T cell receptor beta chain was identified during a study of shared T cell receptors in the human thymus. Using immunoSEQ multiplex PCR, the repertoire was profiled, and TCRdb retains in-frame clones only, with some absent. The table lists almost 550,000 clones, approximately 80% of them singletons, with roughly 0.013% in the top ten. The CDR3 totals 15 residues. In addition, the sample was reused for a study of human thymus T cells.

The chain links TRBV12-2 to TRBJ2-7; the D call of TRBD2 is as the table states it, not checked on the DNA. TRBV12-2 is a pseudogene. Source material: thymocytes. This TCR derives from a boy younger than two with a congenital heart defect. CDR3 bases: TGTGCAAGTGGACCTACTAGCGCGCCCAACTACGAGCAGTACTTC. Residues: CASGPTSAPNYEQYF.